Many counts were recorded for the clone carrying this TCR beta chain. Its antigen is as yet unknown. The entry originates in a study of T cells in Graves' hyperthyroidism and ophthalmopathy. The overall study: Upon initial diagnosis and before any treatment, peripheral blood was collected.

V dropped 5 bases and J dropped 5; count of bases not matched to a gene: 7. This CDR3 is built from 15 residues. Germline V lookup: CDR1 SGHTA, CDR2 FQGNSA. Overall study results and limits: Using 13 V-J features, a model discriminated ophthalmopathy from stable hyperthyroidism. Most clonotypes expanded in thyroid above 0.001 were likewise present in blood.

The TCR beta CDR3 regions underwent amplification using RNA transcripts as the source. The HTBI primer set drove a first-round RT-PCR of the TCR CDR3. In TCRdb, the multiplex PCR reads were re-called with MiXCR into one record per CDR3 protein. The table has more than 350,000 distinct CDR3 sequences, about 15% seen once. The TCR originated in a woman in her twenties or thirties with Graves' ophthalmopathy. Sequencing input: blood. The chain carries TRBV7-2 and TRBJ2-1; TRBD2 agrees at 9 bases. The CDR3 DNA follows: TGTGCCAGCAGCCTAAGACTAGCGGCCAACAATGAGCAGTTCTTC. It yields the protein CASSLRLAANNEQFF.